A selection of T cell receptor beta chains follows, all from one sample in a study of shared clonotypes between healthy human individuals. Some clones are missing from TCRdb's copy, which holds only in-frame ones; the method was immunoSEQ multiplex PCR. The sample shows some 1 million clones, roughly 75% of them seen only once. Sequencing was carried out using memory CD4+ T cells sorted from blood. The receptors originated from a man aged 18 to 30 in good health. Each CDR3 is given with its conserved first and last residue. A D gene is named only where the DNA matches it firmly. A clone size is listed for some rows: how often the clone was seen (once, few, many), or a class if it is expanded.

j_gene,abundance,d_gene,v_gene,CDR3nt,CDR3aa
TRBJ2-7,few,-,TRBV19,TGTGCCAGTAGCCTCGGGGTTCCCTACGAGCAGTACTTC,CASSLGVPYEQYF
TRBJ2-2,-,-,TRBV2,TGTGCCAGCAGCCATCGGAGGTCGAACACCGGGGAGCTGTTTTTT,CASSHRRSNTGELFF
TRBJ1-5,-,-,TRBV30,TGTGCCTGGAGCGCCGGGACTCTGGCCAATCAGCCCCAGCATTTT,CAWSAGTLANQPQHF
TRBJ1-1,-,TRBD1,TRBV27,TGTGCCAGCAGTTACCGACAGGGGTGGATGAACACTGAAGCTTTCTTT,CASSYRQGWMNTEAFF
TRBJ2-7,-,TRBD2,TRBV7-9,TGTGCCAGCAGCTCCGGACTAGCGGGAGATCACGAGCAGTACTTC,CASSSGLAGDHEQYF
TRBJ1-4,-,TRBD1,TRBV15,TGTGCCACCAGCAGGGATCAGGGGGCAACTAATGAAAAACTGTTTTTT,CATSRDQGATNEKLFF
TRBJ1-3,once,-,TRBV7-2,TGTGCCAGCAGCTTATTTGGAAGCTCTGGAAACACCATATATTTT,CASSLFGSSGNTIYF
TRBJ2-4,-,-,TRBV19,TGTGCCAGTAGTATAGATAGTGGGGTGGCAGGGAAGAACATTCAGTACTTC,CASSIDSGVAGKNIQYF
TRBJ2-5,-,-,TRBV7-2,TGTGCCAGCAGCTACGGAGGAGTTGAGACCCAGTACTTC,CASSYGGVETQYF
TRBJ2-3,-,-,TRBV7-9,TGTGCCAGCAGTCAAAAGGGTTCTGATACGCAGTATTTT,CASSQKGSDTQYF
TRBJ1-2,-,-,TRBV25-1,TGTGCCAGCAGTGACGAGGGGCTTAGTGGCTACACCTTC,CASSDEGLSGYTF
TRBJ2-1,-,-,TRBV7-9,TGTGCCAGCAGCTTAAGCCTAGCGACGGATGAGCAGTTCTTC,CASSLSLATDEQFF
TRBJ1-5,-,-,TRBV7-9,TGTGCCAGCAGCCCGACATCCCCTGGGAATCAGCCCCAGCATTTT,CASSPTSPGNQPQHF
TRBJ2-1,-,TRBD2,TRBV11-2,TGTGCCAGCAGCCCCGGGACTAGCGGGAGCTCCTACAATGAGCAGTTCTTC,CASSPGTSGSSYNEQFF
TRBJ1-1,few,-,TRBV10-2,TGCGCCAGTACTTCACAGGAGAACACTGAAGCTTTCTTT,CASTSQENTEAFF
TRBJ2-7,few,TRBD2,TRBV4-1,TGCGCCAGCAGCCCTGACGGGGGGGGGAACGAGCAGTACTTC,CASSPDGGGNEQYF
TRBJ1-5,once,-,TRBV18,TGTGCCAGCTCACCAACACCGAATCAGCCCCAGCATTTT,CASSPTPNQPQHF
TRBJ2-1,-,-,TRBV5-8,TGTGCCAGCAGCTTGGTGGGGGAGCAGTTCTTC,CASSLVGEQFF
TRBJ1-5,-,TRBD1,TRBV6-1,TGTGCCAGCAGTGAAGCAGTCCAGGGGGTTGGTCAGCCCCAGCATTTT,CASSEAVQGVGQPQHF
TRBJ2-5,-,TRBD1,TRBV30,TGTGCCTGCCAGGGACAGCTCCAAGAGACCCAGTACTTC,CACQGQLQETQYF
TRBJ1-1,-,-,TRBV5-1,TGCGCCAGCAGCTTGACGTTTACTGGCGACACTGAAGCTTTCTTT,CASSLTFTGDTEAFF
TRBJ2-7,-,TRBD2,TRBV10-3,TGTGCCATTGGACTAGCGGGAGGAGGCGAGCAGTACTTC,CAIGLAGGGEQYF
TRBJ1-2,-,TRBD1,TRBV18,TGTGCCAGCTCGGAGGGACAGACTAACTATGGCTACACCTTC,CASSEGQTNYGYTF
TRBJ2-1,-,TRBD2,TRBV18,TGTGCCAGCTCAGAACGGACTAGCGGGACCTACAATGAGCAGTTCTTC,CASSERTSGTYNEQFF
TRBJ1-5,-,-,TRBV7-6,TGTGCCAGCAGCTTAGTGCCCGATAGCAATCAGCCCCAGCATTTT,CASSLVPDSNQPQHF
TRBJ1-5,once,TRBD1,TRBV11-2,TGTGCCAGCACCCGACAGGGGAGCAATCAGCCCCAGCATTTT,CASTRQGSNQPQHF
TRBJ2-7,-,-,TRBV7-2,TGTGCCAGCAGCTTTACGGCCTCTTCTGGCTACGAGCAGTACTTC,CASSFTASSGYEQYF
TRBJ2-3,-,-,TRBV1,TGCACCAGCAGCCAAGTCAGGACTAGCGGGAGCACAGATACGCAGTATTTT,CTSSQVRTSGSTDTQYF
TRBJ2-3,once,-,TRBV7-2,TGTGCCAGCAGCCTTTCGACAGACACAGATACGCAGTATTTT,CASSLSTDTDTQYF
TRBJ1-2,-,-,TRBV30,TGTGCCTGGAGACGCCAGGCTCTTGGTGGCTACACCTTC,CAWRRQALGGYTF
TRBJ2-1,-,TRBD2,TRBV5-4,TGTGCCAGCAGCCCAAAGGAGAGCGGGAGTGCCTACAATGAGCAGTTCTTC,CASSPKESGSAYNEQFF
TRBJ2-1,-,TRBD2,TRBV28,TGTGCCAGCAGTTTAGCGGGACTAGCTAATGAGCAGTTCTTC,CASSLAGLANEQFF
TRBJ1-2,once,-,TRBV7-9,TGTGCCAGCAGCTCCGAAGGAGGAGCTAACTATGGCTACACCTTC,CASSSEGGANYGYTF
TRBJ1-6,few,-,TRBV28,TGTGCCAGCACCAGATTGGGGTCACCCCTCCACTTT,CASTRLGSPLHF
TRBJ2-2,-,-,TRBV7-8,TGTGCCAGCAGCTTAGGGGGGACCGGGGAGCTGTTTTTT,CASSLGGTGELFF
TRBJ2-2,-,-,TRBV9,TGTGCCAGCAGCGTAAGGCCCTCGACCGGGGAGCTGTTTTTT,CASSVRPSTGELFF
TRBJ2-3,-,TRBD1,TRBV28,TGTGCCAGCAGTTCAGTTGGGACAGGGGTGTTCGATACGCAGTATTTT,CASSSVGTGVFDTQYF
TRBJ2-7,-,-,TRBV19,TGTGCCAGCCACCTAGGGGAACTCTCCTACGAGCAGTACTTC,CASHLGELSYEQYF
TRBJ1-1,few,-,TRBV27,TGTGCCAGCAGTTCTTCTGTGAACACTGAAGCTTTCTTT,CASSSSVNTEAFF
TRBJ1-1,-,-,TRBV30,TGTGCCTGGAGTATGGAGGGGACCCTCCTCATGAACACTGAAGCTTTCTTT,CAWSMEGTLLMNTEAFF
TRBJ2-1,-,-,TRBV2,TGTGCCAGCAGTGAAGGGACTTTTTCCTACAATGAGCAGTTCTTC,CASSEGTFSYNEQFF
TRBJ2-5,-,-,TRBV18,TGTGCCAGCTCACCACTGGTCGGGGAAGAGACCCAGTACTTC,CASSPLVGEETQYF
TRBJ1-5,-,TRBD1,TRBV2,TGTGCCAGCAGTCGACAGGGGATTAGCAATCAGCCCCAGCATTTT,CASSRQGISNQPQHF
TRBJ1-3,-,-,TRBV7-9,TGTGCCAGCAGCCCCGGGCAGGCGGGTGGAAACACCATATATTTT,CASSPGQAGGNTIYF
TRBJ2-2,-,-,TRBV18,TGTGCCAGCTCACCACCGAGGGCCAACACCGGGGAGCTGTTTTTT,CASSPPRANTGELFF
TRBJ1-1,-,TRBD1,TRBV9,TGTGCCAGCAGTGGACAGGGAATGAACACTGAAGCTTTCTTT,CASSGQGMNTEAFF
TRBJ1-1,-,TRBD1,TRBV19,TGTGCCAGTATAGGGGGCCACACTGAAGCTTTCTTT,CASIGGHTEAFF
TRBJ2-7,-,TRBD2,TRBV19,TGTGCCAGTAGTCTTTCAGCGGGGAACTACGAGCAGTACTTC,CASSLSAGNYEQYF